These T cell receptor beta chains were read from a single sample in a study of T-cell reconstitution after alpha-beta-depleted transplantation in children. TCRdb ran MiXCR on the PCR reads and lists one entry per CDR3 protein. The table lists more than 550,000 distinct CDR3 sequences, roughly a tenth of them singletons. The source material was PBMCs from the stem cell graft donor, sampled from the stem cell graft. Every receptor here comes from a human donor who donated a stem cell graft to a child with acute myeloid leukemia. Each CDR3 is given with its conserved first and last residue. D genes are given only for firm matches. Size values are once, few and many counts, or a class for expanded clones, and some rows have none.

j_gene	abundance	v_gene	d_gene	CDR3aa	CDR3nt
TRBJ1-1	many	TRBV5-1	TRBD1	CASSQPYRGKNTEAFF	TGCGCCAGCAGCCAACCGTACAGGGGTAAAAACACTGAAGCTTTCTTT
TRBJ1-1	.	TRBV7-2	TRBD1	CASSLSPGQGHTEAFF	TGTGCCAGCAGCTTATCCCCGGGACAGGGACACACTGAAGCTTTCTTT
TRBJ2-1	.	TRBV6-2/TRBV6-3	TRBD1	CASSYSGTGTYNEQFF	TGTGCCAGCAGTTACTCAGGGACAGGGACCTACAATGAGCAGTTCTTC
TRBJ2-7	.	TRBV20-1	.	CSATRDGSYEQYF	TGCAGTGCTACTAGGGACGGTTCCTACGAGCAGTACTTC
TRBJ2-7	.	TRBV29-1	TRBD2	CSVRIRASGMGEQYF	TGCAGCGTTCGTATCCGGGCTAGCGGGATGGGCGAGCAGTACTTC
TRBJ2-2	.	TRBV5-1	.	CASSLATVITGELFF	TGCGCCAGCAGCTTGGCCACGGTTATAACCGGGGAGCTGTTTTTT
TRBJ2-1	few	TRBV29-1	.	CSVAPWRDGFHNEQFF	TGCAGCGTCGCGCCGTGGAGGGACGGGTTCCACAATGAGCAGTTCTTC
TRBJ2-1	few	TRBV9	.	CASSSDRRRNEQFF	TGTGCCAGCAGCTCGGACCGGAGGAGAAATGAGCAGTTCTTC
TRBJ2-1	few	TRBV15	TRBD2	CATSRDPRRLAADGNEQFF	TGTGCCACCAGCAGAGATCCCCGGCGACTAGCTGCCGACGGCAATGAGCAGTTCTTC
TRBJ2-1	.	TRBV12-3/TRBV12-4	TRBD2	CASSGNGGTSSYNEQFF	TGTGCCAGCAGCGGGAACGGCGGGACTAGCTCCTACAATGAGCAGTTCTTC
TRBJ2-7	.	TRBV20-1	.	CSALDDRTTTYEQYF	TGCAGTGCTCTTGATGACAGGACTACCACCTACGAGCAGTACTTC
TRBJ2-1	many	TRBV20-1	.	CSATPASGTSEQFF	TGCAGTGCTACCCCTGCCTCCGGGACCTCAGAGCAGTTCTTC
TRBJ2-2	many	TRBV29-1	.	CSVATTGELFF	TGCAGCGTTGCGACCACCGGGGAGCTGTTTTTT
TRBJ1-4	.	TRBV13	.	CASSLSVVGVGKLFF	TGTGCCAGCAGCTTGTCTGTGGTTGGGGTGGGAAAACTGTTTTTT
TRBJ1-1	few	TRBV2	.	CASSDGLDTEAFF	TGTGCCAGCAGCGACGGCCTAGACACTGAAGCTTTCTTT
TRBJ2-3	.	TRBV20-1	.	CSARSGSLDTQYF	TGCAGTGCTAGATCCGGGAGTTTGGATACGCAGTATTTT
TRBJ2-7	many	TRBV28	TRBD1	CASRYQGAGLSYEQYF	TGTGCCAGCAGATATCAGGGGGCCGGCCTCTCCTACGAGCAGTACTTC
TRBJ2-1	few	TRBV12-3/TRBV12-4	.	CASSFLVNVDEQFF	TGTGCCAGCAGTTTCCTAGTTAACGTGGATGAGCAGTTCTTC
TRBJ2-4	few	TRBV27	.	CASSLRGRSTLGIQYF	TGTGCCAGCAGTTTACGGGGCAGGTCTACCCTGGGCATTCAGTACTTC
TRBJ2-3	few	TRBV20-1	.	CSAKASLIDTQYF	TGCAGTGCTAAAGCTAGTCTAATCGATACGCAGTATTTT
TRBJ2-3	many	TRBV3-1	TRBD2	CASSDGTPGLAGGDTQYF	TGTGCCAGCAGCGACGGTACCCCCGGACTAGCGGGGGGAGATACGCAGTATTTT
TRBJ2-3	many	TRBV24-1	TRBD1	CATSDRGQLTDTQYF	TGTGCCACCAGTGACCGGGGACAGCTCACAGATACGCAGTATTTT
TRBJ2-5	many	TRBV7-3	.	CASSLGLGDQETQYF	TGTGCCAGCAGCTTAGGACTGGGGGACCAAGAGACCCAGTACTTC
TRBJ2-3	few	TRBV6-6	.	CASGDRLDTQYF	TGTGCCAGCGGAGACAGGCTTGATACGCAGTATTTT
TRBJ2-2	many	TRBV24-1	TRBD1	CATSDPGTGGTGELFF	TGTGCCACCAGTGACCCCGGGACAGGGGGCACCGGGGAGCTGTTTTTT
TRBJ2-7	few	TRBV9	.	CASSVGGTLNEQYF	TGTGCCAGCAGCGTAGGGGGGACCCTGAATGAGCAGTACTTC
TRBJ2-4	.	TRBV19	TRBD1	CASSTQGTGNIQYF	TGTGCCAGTAGTACCCAGGGGACAGGAAACATTCAGTACTTC
TRBJ1-2	few	TRBV28	.	CASTQGEWGYTF	TGTGCCAGCACTCAGGGAGAGTGGGGCTACACCTTC
TRBJ2-7	many	TRBV20-1	TRBD2	CSAREASGAYEQYF	TGCAGTGCTAGAGAGGCTAGCGGAGCTTACGAGCAGTACTTC
TRBJ2-7	once	TRBV28	TRBD1	CASRPTGMASYEQYF	TGTGCCAGCAGGCCGACAGGGATGGCCTCCTACGAGCAGTACTTC
TRBJ2-1	few	TRBV5-1	TRBD1	CASSLGWTGTYNEQFF	TGCGCCAGCAGCTTGGGTTGGACAGGGACCTACAATGAGCAGTTCTTC
TRBJ2-3	.	TRBV5-1	.	CASTRGGEVDTQYF	TGCGCCAGCACCAGGGGAGGCGAGGTGGATACGCAGTATTTT
TRBJ2-7	many	TRBV27	.	CASSLGDSYEQYF	TGTGCCAGCAGTTTAGGGGACTCCTACGAGCAGTACTTC
TRBJ2-2	many	TRBV6-5	TRBD2	CASSYSSSGRYTGELFF	TGTGCCAGCAGTTACTCGTCTAGCGGGAGATACACCGGGGAGCTGTTTTTT
TRBJ2-5	few	TRBV24-1	.	CAVGLDGETQYF	TGTGCCGTAGGACTCGACGGAGAGACCCAGTACTTC
TRBJ2-4	few	TRBV20-1	.	CSASRPEGAKNIQYF	TGCAGTGCTAGTCGACCCGAGGGTGCCAAAAACATTCAGTACTTC
TRBJ1-1	few	TRBV14	.	CASSPRRENTEAFF	TGTGCCAGCAGCCCACGAAGGGAGAACACTGAAGCTTTCTTT